This TCR beta chain was identified during a study of blood T cell repertoires in COVID-19. The overall study: Collection of acute and convalescent COVID-19 samples took place in the United States, Italy and Spain. The cDNA or gDNA used as material had been derived from T cells, B-cell-depleted T cells, or PBMCs.

Per germline, CDR1 KGHSH and CDR2 LQKENI. The CDR3 spans 16 residues. V gave up 3 bases and J gave up 3 bases; unmatched junction bases: 5. Authors' processing steps: Researchers report that nucleated cell counts were estimated from reference gene primer amplification. The data were produced by immunoSEQ multiplex PCR, yet TCRdb's version contains in-frame clones alone and is incomplete. The D gene and trimming were derived from the DNA, and the V and J assignments and clone size from that table. The data contain about 52,000 clones, about 91% of them singletons. This TCR derives from a man aged 50 or older with active COVID-19. The chain is built from TRBV18 and TRBJ1-5; TRBD1 matches 10 bases. Sequenced sample: peripheral blood. The CDR3 loop is CASSPGQGRVNQPQHF. The CDR3 coding sequence is TGTGCCAGCTCACCGGGACAGGGGAGGGTCAATCAGCCCCAGCATTTT.